These T cell receptor beta chains were read from a single sample in a study of technical replicates of blood from a few donors. TCRdb's copy holds only in-frame clones and misses some; the assay was immunoSEQ multiplex PCR. The sample includes about 68,000 clones, 95% to 97% of them seen just once. Sequencing input: T cells isolated from PBMCs. Receptors were obtained from a human donor in good health. CDR3s include the opening cysteine and the closing phenylalanine or tryptophan. The D gene is left open where the match is weak. Clone sizes are given selectively: once, few, many, or a class where the clone is expanded.

clone_size	d_call	j_call	v_call	cdr3_aa	cdr3_nt
.	.	TRBJ2-3	TRBV4-3	CASSHFALDRDSGDTQYF	TGCGCCAGCAGCCACTTTGCCCTAGACAGGGACTCGGGAGATACGCAGTATTTT
.	TRBD1	TRBJ2-7	TRBV4-1	CASSGQDYEQYF	TGCGCCAGCAGCGGACAGGACTACGAGCAGTACTTC
.	TRBD1	TRBJ1-1	TRBV18	CASSPQLQGEGTEAFF	TGTGCCAGCTCACCTCAATTACAGGGGGAAGGCACTGAAGCTTTCTTT
.	.	TRBJ2-5	TRBV13	CASSPIRGETQYF	TGTGCCAGCAGCCCCATAAGGGGAGAGACCCAGTACTTC
.	.	TRBJ1-2	TRBV5-4	CASSGGNYGYTF	TGTGCCAGCAGCGGGGGCAACTATGGCTACACCTTC
.	TRBD1	TRBJ2-5	TRBV25-1	CASSGTGEVETQYF	TGTGCCAGCAGTGGGACAGGGGAGGTCGAGACCCAGTACTTC
.	TRBD2	TRBJ2-1	TRBV13	CASTLERDRYNEQFF	TGTGCCAGCACCCTTGAGCGGGACCGTTACAATGAGCAGTTCTTC
.	.	TRBJ2-2	TRBV4-1	CASRPILASSTGELFF	TGCGCCAGCAGACCTATACTAGCAAGCTCCACCGGGGAGCTGTTTTTT
.	.	TRBJ2-3	TRBV6-5	CASSSLLAGTDTQYF	TGTGCCAGCAGTTCATTACTAGCAGGCACAGATACGCAGTATTTT
.	TRBD1	TRBJ2-7	TRBV6-5	CASSSNSDRARYF	TGTGCCAGCAGTTCAAACTCGGACAGGGCGAGGTACTTC
.	TRBD2	TRBJ2-3	TRBV30	CAWSVGLAGGTDTQYF	TGTGCCTGGAGTGTAGGACTAGCGGGAGGCACAGATACGCAGTATTTT
.	.	TRBJ1-2	TRBV10-3	CAISESGYGYTF	TGTGCCATCAGTGAGAGCGGCTATGGCTACACCTTC
.	TRBD2	TRBJ2-3	TRBV7-3	CASSLRLAGSTDTQYF	TGTGCCAGCAGCTTAAGGCTAGCGGGAAGCACAGATACGCAGTATTTT
.	TRBD2	TRBJ2-7	TRBV7-8	CASSRRGGDVSYEQYF	TGTGCCAGCAGCCGCCGGGGAGGGGATGTTTCTTACGAGCAGTACTTC
once	.	TRBJ2-1	TRBV7-2	CASSFLGNEQFF	TGTGCCAGCAGCTTCCTAGGAAATGAGCAGTTCTTC
.	TRBD1	TRBJ1-2	TRBV11-3	CASSPEGQGAAGYTF	TGTGCCAGCAGCCCAGAGGGACAGGGGGCTGCTGGCTACACCTTC
.	TRBD2	TRBJ2-7	TRBV4-1	CASSLAGVVYEQYF	TGCGCCAGCAGCCTAGCGGGAGTAGTCTACGAGCAGTACTTC
.	.	TRBJ1-2	TRBV4-3	CASSQVLRGGEGGYTF	TGCGCCAGCAGCCAAGTCCTCCGCGGGGGCGAGGGGGGCTACACCTTC
.	TRBD2	TRBJ2-3	TRBV27	CASSLASGRSSDTQYF	TGTGCCAGCAGCCTTGCTAGCGGGAGAAGTTCAGATACGCAGTATTTT
.	.	TRBJ2-7	TRBV11-3	CASSPWGGLNSYEQYF	TGTGCCAGCAGCCCATGGGGGGGCCTGAACTCCTACGAGCAGTACTTC
.	.	TRBJ2-1	TRBV21-1	CASSKGVLAGGIHNEQFF	TGTGCCAGCAGCAAAGGTGTACTAGCGGGAGGCATCCACAATGAGCAGTTCTTC
.	.	TRBJ1-1	TRBV7-3	CASSVAGVNTEAFF	TGTGCCAGCAGCGTAGCAGGGGTAAACACTGAAGCTTTCTTT
.	.	TRBJ2-7	TRBV27	CASSLAWSSYEQYF	TGTGCCAGCAGTCTGGCCTGGAGCTCCTACGAGCAGTACTTC
.	.	TRBJ1-1	TRBV28	CASSFPIENTEAFF	TGTGCCAGCAGTTTCCCTATCGAGAACACTGAAGCTTTCTTT
.	TRBD2	TRBJ2-1	TRBV5-4	CASSLEGTRVGNEQFF	TGTGCCAGCAGCTTGGAAGGGACTAGGGTGGGCAATGAGCAGTTCTTC
few	.	TRBJ2-3	TRBV21-1	CASSKTGGKGTDTQYF	TGTGCCAGCAGCAAAACAGGGGGCAAGGGCACAGATACGCAGTATTTT
once	.	TRBJ1-1	TRBV7-9	CASSLLHRANTEAFF	TGTGCCAGCAGCCTGCTGCACAGGGCGAACACTGAAGCTTTCTTT
.	TRBD1	TRBJ1-2	TRBV6-5	CASSTDRGRGGYTF	TGTGCCAGCAGTACCGACAGGGGCCGAGGGGGCTACACCTTC
.	TRBD1	TRBJ1-2	TRBV10-3	CAIRGGTANYGYTF	TGTGCCATCAGGGGCGGGACAGCTAACTATGGCTACACCTTC
.	.	TRBJ2-7	TRBV7-2	CASSFSLDLHEQYF	TGTGCCAGCAGCTTTTCTTTAGATCTACACGAGCAGTACTTC
.	.	TRBJ2-3	TRBV11-2	CASERARQYF	TGTGCCAGCGAGAGAGCGAGGCAGTATTTT
.	.	TRBJ2-7	TRBV7-2	CASSLASADYEQYF	TGTGCCAGCAGCTTAGCTAGCGCCGACTACGAGCAGTACTTC
once	.	TRBJ1-2	TRBV6-4	CASSDKGKGYGYTF	TGTGCCAGCAGTGATAAGGGGAAGGGGTATGGCTACACCTTC
.	.	TRBJ1-4	TRBV30	CAWSSRRDEKLFF	TGTGCCTGGAGTTCCAGGAGGGATGAAAAACTGTTTTTT
.	TRBD1	TRBJ1-1	TRBV5-1	CASSPARGSTEAFF	TGCGCCAGCAGCCCCGCCAGGGGGTCGACTGAAGCTTTCTTT
.	.	TRBJ1-5	TRBV4-2	CASSPFNGVGASNQPQHF	TGTGCCAGCAGCCCCTTTAATGGAGTGGGAGCGAGCAATCAGCCCCAGCATTTT
.	TRBD1	TRBJ1-1	TRBV7-3	CASSPQRDREGLAFF	TGTGCCAGCAGCCCCCAGAGGGACAGGGAAGGTTTAGCTTTCTTT
.	TRBD1	TRBJ2-4	TRBV5-4	CASSSRDSKNIQYF	TGTGCCAGCAGCTCCCGGGACAGCAAAAACATTCAGTACTTC